These 11 T cell receptor beta chains came from one sample sequenced in a study of T cells after yellow fever vaccination. TCRdb ran MiXCR on the 5' RACE reads and lists one entry per CDR3 protein. This sample yields 170,000 or so distinct CDR3 sequences, of which 7% to 10% are seen a single time; approximately 35% belongs to the top ten. The sequencing used CD8+ T cells sorted from PBMCs, collected 45 days after the yellow fever booster vaccination. The receptors here all came from a man aged 18 to 29 who received the YFV17D yellow fever vaccine.

V gene TRBV4-1 combines with J gene TRBJ2-5; D is perhaps TRBD1 or TRBD2 (5 bases each). The CDR3 extends over 14 amino acids. The germline V gene encodes CDR1 MGHRA and CDR2 YSYEKL. V was trimmed by 5 bases and J by 7 bases, leaving 17 bases between them. The chain's CDR3 is CASSERWDHRTQYF. The CDR3 nucleotides read TGCGCCAGCAGCGAACGATGGGACCACCGGACCCAGTACTTC.

This clonotype was observed a handful of times. V is TRBV4-1 and J is TRBJ1-5; TRBD1 is a possible D gene (6 bases). The CDR3 is 16 residues long. Germline CDR1 and CDR2: MGHRA and YSYEKL. V was shortened by 1 base and J by 8 bases, with 18 bases between the two germline ends. The CDR3 region is CASSQGGGGAREPQHF. In DNA, the CDR3 is TGCGCCAGCAGCCAAGGAGGTGGGGGGGCCCGGGAGCCCCAGCATTTT.

The chain carries TRBV6-6 and TRBJ2-1; 7 nucleotides align to TRBD1. V shed 0 bases and J 14 bases; nucleotides not matched to a gene: 4. The length of the CDR3 is 12 residues. CDR1 MNHNY and CDR2 SVGAGI come from the germline V gene (reference sequence). The chain's CDR3 is CASSYSTGDEFF. The CDR3 DNA follows: TGTGCCAGCAGTTACTCCACAGGGGATGAGTTCTTC.

The J gene is TRBJ1-2, the V gene TRBV6-1; 8 nucleotides line up with TRBD1. The V gene end was trimmed by 6 bases and the J gene end by 4 bases; junction bases not matched to a gene: 1. The germline gives CDR1 MNHNS, CDR2 SASEGT. The CDR3 runs to 12 residues. As DNA, the CDR3 is TGTGCCAGCAGCGGGACAGGCTATGGCTACACCTTC. Its translation is CASSGTGYGYTF.

In this sample, this clonotype turned up a few times. At one boundary the junction diverges from the germline segment, which might be a read error. The chain uses TRBV5-1 and TRBJ1-1; TRBD1 matches 9 bases. The CDR3 sequence is 14 residues long. The V gene's germline CDR1 is SGHRS and CDR2 YFSETQ. CDR3 coding DNA: TGCGCCAGCAGGTTGGGACAGGGGAACACTGAAGCTTTCTTT. Translating it yields CASRLGQGNTEAFF. The whole variable domain, filled in from reference TRBV5-1 and TRBJ1-1, reads KAGVTQTPRYLIKTRGQQVTLSCSPISGHRSVSWYQQTPGQGLQFLFEYFSETQRNKGNFPGRFSGRQFSNSRSEMNVSTLELGDSALYLCASRLGQGNTEAFFGQGTRLTVV.

There are many counts of this clonotype. The chain recombines TRBV11-2 with TRBJ2-7; D gene uncertain. Looked up from germline, CDR1 is SGHAT and CDR2 is FQNNGV. This CDR3 contains 14 residues. The V gene lost 1 base and the J gene lost 2 bases, with 9 bases spanning the gap. In nucleotides, the CDR3 is TGTGCCAGCAGCTTAGGGTATCGCGCCTACGAGCAGTACGTC. It codes for CASSLGYRAYEQYV.

CDR3 nucleotide sequence: TGCAGCGTTGATGCCCGACGCCGTGGGACTGAAGCTTTCTTT. Encoded protein: CSVDARRRGTEAFF. V usage is TRBV29-1 and J usage is TRBJ1-1, with unresolved D. CDR1 and CDR2 from the germline V gene are SQVTM and ANQGSEA. The V end lost 3 bases, the J end lost 5 bases, and 16 bases lay between the germline ends. The CDR3 runs to 14 residues.

This clonotype was detected many times. This chain uses TRBV6-5 with TRBJ2-1; maybe TRBD2 (5 bases). The germline V and J ends were trimmed by 6 bases and 0 bases, with 6 bases remaining between them. This CDR3 comprises 13 residues. Germline V gene data show CDR1 as MNHEY and CDR2 as SVGAGI. The CDR3 nucleotides read TGTGCCAGCAGCACTAGCTCCTACAATGAGCAGTTCTTC. As protein: CASSTSSYNEQFF.

V and J are TRBV29-1 and TRBJ1-4; D unresolved. Germline V lookup: CDR1 SQVTM, CDR2 ANQGSEA. V was shortened by 2 bases and J by 3 bases, with 10 bases between the two germline ends. The CDR3 is made up of 14 amino acids. CDR3 sequence reads: CSVERRSANEKLFF. The CDR3 DNA reads as TGCAGCGTTGAAAGGAGGAGCGCTAATGAAAAACTGTTTTTT. The full variable domain, completed using reference TRBV29-1 and TRBJ1-4, is SAVISQKPSRDICQRGTSLTIQCQVDSQVTMMFWYRQQPGQSLTLIATANQGSEATYESGFVIDKFPISRPNLTFSTLTVSNMSPEDSSIYLCSVERRSANEKLFFGSGTQLSVL.

V and J are TRBV7-8 and TRBJ2-7; D is possibly TRBD2 (5 bases). Germline V gives CDR1 SGHVS, CDR2 FQNEAQ. The CDR3 is 14 amino acids. V was pared by 5 bases and J by 5 bases, with 16 bases between. The CDR3, as DNA: TGTGCCAGCAGCGCGGGCCCCTGGGGTAACGAGCAGTACGTC. As protein: CASSAGPWGNEQYV.

This clonotype came up a few times. The chain links TRBV4-3 to TRBJ1-1; D unresolved. Trimming cost V 2 bases and J 4 bases, with 14 bases left between them. This CDR3 spans 15 amino acids. From germline, CDR1 is LGHNA and CDR2 YSLEER. CDR3 sequence: CASSQNLLSGTEAFF. CDR3 DNA sequence: TGCGCCAGCAGCCAAAATTTGTTAAGCGGCACTGAAGCTTTCTTT.